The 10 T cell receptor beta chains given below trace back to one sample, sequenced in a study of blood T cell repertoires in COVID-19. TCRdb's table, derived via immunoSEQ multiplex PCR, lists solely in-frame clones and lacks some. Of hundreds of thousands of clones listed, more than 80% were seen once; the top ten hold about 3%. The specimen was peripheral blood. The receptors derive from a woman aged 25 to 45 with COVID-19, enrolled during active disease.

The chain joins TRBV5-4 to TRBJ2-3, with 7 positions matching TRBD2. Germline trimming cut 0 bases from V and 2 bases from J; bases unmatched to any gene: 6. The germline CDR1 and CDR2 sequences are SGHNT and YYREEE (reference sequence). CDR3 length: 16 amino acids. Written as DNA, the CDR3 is TGTGCCAGCAGCTTGGTGCTAGCGGCAGACACAGATACGCAGTATTTT. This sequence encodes CASSLVLAADTDTQYF. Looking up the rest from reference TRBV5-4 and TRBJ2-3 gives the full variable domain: ETGVTQSPTHLIKTRGQQVTLRCSSQSGHNTVSWYQQALGQGPQFIFQYYREEENGRGNFPPRFSGLQFPNYSSELNVNALELDDSALYLCASSLVLAADTDTQYFGPGTRLTVL.

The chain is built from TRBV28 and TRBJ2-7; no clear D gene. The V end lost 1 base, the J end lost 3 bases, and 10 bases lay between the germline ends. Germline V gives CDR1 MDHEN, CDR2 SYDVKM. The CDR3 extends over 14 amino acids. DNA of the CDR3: TGTGCCAGCAGTTTATCTAGAAAGAACTACGAGCAGTACTTC. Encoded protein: CASSLSRKNYEQYF.

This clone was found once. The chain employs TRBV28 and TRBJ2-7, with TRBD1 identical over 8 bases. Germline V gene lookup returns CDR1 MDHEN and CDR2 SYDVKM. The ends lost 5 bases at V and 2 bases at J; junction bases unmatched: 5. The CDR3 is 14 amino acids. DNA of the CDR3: TGTGCCAGCAGTCCGGACAGGGCAACCTACGAGCAGTACTTC. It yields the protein CASSPDRATYEQYF.

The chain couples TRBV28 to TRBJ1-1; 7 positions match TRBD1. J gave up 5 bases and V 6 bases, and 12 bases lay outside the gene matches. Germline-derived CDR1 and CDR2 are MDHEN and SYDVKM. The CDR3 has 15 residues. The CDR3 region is CASRPQGTSWTEAFF. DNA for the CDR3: TGTGCCAGCAGGCCACAGGGGACGTCGTGGACTGAAGCTTTCTTT.

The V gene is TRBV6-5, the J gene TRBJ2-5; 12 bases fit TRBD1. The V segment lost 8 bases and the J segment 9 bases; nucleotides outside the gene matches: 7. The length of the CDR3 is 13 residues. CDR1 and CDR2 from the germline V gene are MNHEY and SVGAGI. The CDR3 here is CASGTGGDMSQYF. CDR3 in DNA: TGTGCCAGCGGGACAGGGGGCGATATGTCCCAGTACTTC.

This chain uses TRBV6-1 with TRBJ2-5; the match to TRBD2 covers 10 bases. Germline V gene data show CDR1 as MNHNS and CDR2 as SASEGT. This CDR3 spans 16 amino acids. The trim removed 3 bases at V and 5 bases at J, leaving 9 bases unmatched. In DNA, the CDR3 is TGTGCCAGCAGTGACGGACTAGCGGTTGGTAGCGAGACCCAGTACTTC. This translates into CASSDGLAVGSETQYF.

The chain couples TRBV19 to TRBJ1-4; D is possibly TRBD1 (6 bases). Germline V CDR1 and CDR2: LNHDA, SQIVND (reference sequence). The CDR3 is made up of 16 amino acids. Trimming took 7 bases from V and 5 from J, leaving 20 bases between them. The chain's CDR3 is CASTDSPGHGNEKLFF. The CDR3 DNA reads TGTGCCAGTACCGACTCACCGGGACACGGAAATGAAAAACTGTTTTTT.

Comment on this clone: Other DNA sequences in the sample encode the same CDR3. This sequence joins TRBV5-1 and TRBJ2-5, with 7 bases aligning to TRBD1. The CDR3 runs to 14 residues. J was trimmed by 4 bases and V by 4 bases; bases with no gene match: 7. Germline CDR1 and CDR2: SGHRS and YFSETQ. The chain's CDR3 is CASSPTGVGETQYF. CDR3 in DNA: TGCGCCAGCAGCCCTACAGGGGTAGGAGAGACCCAGTACTTC.

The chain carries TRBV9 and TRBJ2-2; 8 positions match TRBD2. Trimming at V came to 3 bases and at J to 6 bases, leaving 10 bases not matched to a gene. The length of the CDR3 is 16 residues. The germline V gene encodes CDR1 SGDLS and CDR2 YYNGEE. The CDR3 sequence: CASSGTSPRTPGELFF. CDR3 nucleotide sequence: TGTGCCAGCAGCGGGACTAGCCCGCGAACACCCGGGGAGCTGTTTTTT.

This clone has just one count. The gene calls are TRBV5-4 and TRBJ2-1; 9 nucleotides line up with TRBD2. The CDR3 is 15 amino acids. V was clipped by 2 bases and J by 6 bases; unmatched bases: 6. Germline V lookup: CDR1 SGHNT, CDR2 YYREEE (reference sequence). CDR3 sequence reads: CASSLWLAGLNEQFF. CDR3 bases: TGTGCCAGCAGCTTATGGCTAGCGGGGCTCAATGAGCAGTTCTTC.